The clone carrying this T cell receptor beta chain turned up a few times. Using its own MiXCR run on the RACE reads, TCRdb lists one record per CDR3 protein. Of fewer than 130,000 distinct CDR3 sequences in the sample, approximately 9.9% were seen once. This specimen belongs to a study of human T cells and chemical hapten exposure. The time point is: patch test 1, 2 weeks after DPC sensitization. Stated treatment: therapeutic diphenylcyclopropenone sensitization with weekly scalp DPC. The authors extracted total RNA from unfractionated whole blood. Germline V gives CDR1 MNHNS, CDR2 SASEGT. CDR3 length: 14 amino acids. V lost 4 bases, J lost 0 bases, and 7 bases lay in between.

The chain couples TRBV6-1 to TRBJ1-3, with a weak D call TRBD1 (6 bases). This clonotype originated in a middle-aged woman with alopecia areata. Some clones in this sample may be carry-over from other donors' samples. The starting material was whole blood, obtained in connection with sensitization to the hapten diphenylcyclopropenone (DPC). CDR3 DNA: TGTGCCAGCAGTGGACAGGACTCTGGAAACACCATATATTTT. Protein sequence: CASSGQDSGNTIYF.